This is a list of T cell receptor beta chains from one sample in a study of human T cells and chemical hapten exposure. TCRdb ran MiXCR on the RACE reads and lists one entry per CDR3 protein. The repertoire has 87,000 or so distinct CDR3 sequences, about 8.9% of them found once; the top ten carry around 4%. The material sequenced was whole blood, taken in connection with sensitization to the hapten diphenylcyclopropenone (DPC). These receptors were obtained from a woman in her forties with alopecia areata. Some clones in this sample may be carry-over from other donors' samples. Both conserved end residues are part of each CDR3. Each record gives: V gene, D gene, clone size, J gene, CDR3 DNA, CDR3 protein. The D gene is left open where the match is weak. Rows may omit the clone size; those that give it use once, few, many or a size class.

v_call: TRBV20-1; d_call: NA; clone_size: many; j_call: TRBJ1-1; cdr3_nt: TGCAGTGCTAGTCGGGGGGGAGTGAACACTGAAGCTTTCTTT; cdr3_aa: CSASRGGVNTEAFF
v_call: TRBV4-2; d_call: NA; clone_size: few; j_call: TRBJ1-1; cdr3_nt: TGTGCCAGCAGCCTGGATAGAGGCGAGTGGAACACTGAAGCTTTCTTT; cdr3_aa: CASSLDRGEWNTEAFF
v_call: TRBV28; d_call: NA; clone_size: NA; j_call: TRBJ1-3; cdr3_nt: TGTGCCAGCAGTTTAGAGGGGGGCAGAGGAAACACCATATATTTT; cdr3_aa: CASSLEGGRGNTIYF
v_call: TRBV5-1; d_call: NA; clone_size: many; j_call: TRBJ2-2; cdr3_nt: TGCGCCAGCAGCTTGATCGAAGGGAACACCGGGGAGCTGTTTTTT; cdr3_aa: CASSLIEGNTGELFF
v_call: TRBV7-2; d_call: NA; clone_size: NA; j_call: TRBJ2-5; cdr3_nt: TGTGCCAGCAGCTTCTCAGCGGGTCGAGAGACCCAGTACTTC; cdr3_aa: CASSFSAGRETQYF
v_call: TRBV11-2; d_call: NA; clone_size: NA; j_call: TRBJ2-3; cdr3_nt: TGTGCCAGCAGCTTTGACCTGGACAGTGGATATGCGGAGAAGACAGATACGCAGTATTTT; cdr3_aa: CASSFDLDSGYAEKTDTQYF
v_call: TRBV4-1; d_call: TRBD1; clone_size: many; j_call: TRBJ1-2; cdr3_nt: TGCGCCAGCAGCCAGGGAGACAGGGCCAATGGCTACACCTTC; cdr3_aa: CASSQGDRANGYTF
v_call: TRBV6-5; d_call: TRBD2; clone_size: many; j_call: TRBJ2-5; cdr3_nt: TGTGCCAGCAGTTACGGAGAAGGAGGTAGCGGGGGGTTGGAGACCCAGTACTTC; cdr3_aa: CASSYGEGGSGGLETQYF
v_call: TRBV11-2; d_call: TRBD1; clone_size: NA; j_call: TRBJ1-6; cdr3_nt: TGTGCCAGCAGCCGCGGACAGGGAAATAACCACTTT; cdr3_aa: CASSRGQGNNHF
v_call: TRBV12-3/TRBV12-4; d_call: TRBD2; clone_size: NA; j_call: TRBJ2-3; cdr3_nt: TGTGCCAGCAGTCTTACGACTAGCAGCTTGCAGTATTTT; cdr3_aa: CASSLTTSSLQYF
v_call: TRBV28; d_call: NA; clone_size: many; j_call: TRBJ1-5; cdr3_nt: TGTGCCAGCAGAAAAGACAGTCTCAATCAGCCCCAGCATTTT; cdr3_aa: CASRKDSLNQPQHF
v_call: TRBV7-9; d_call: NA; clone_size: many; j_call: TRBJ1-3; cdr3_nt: TGTGCCGCCGACCGGGGCAGCACAACGTCTGGAAACACCATATATTTT; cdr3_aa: CAADRGSTTSGNTIYF
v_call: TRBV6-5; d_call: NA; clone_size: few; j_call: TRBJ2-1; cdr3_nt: TGTGCCAGCAGCCCCGACCCGTACAATGAGCAGTTCTTC; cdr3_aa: CASSPDPYNEQFF
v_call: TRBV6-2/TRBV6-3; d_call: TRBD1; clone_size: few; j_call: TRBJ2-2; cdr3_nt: TGTGCCAGCAGGGCCAACCCGGGACAGGGTCCCACCGGGGAGCTGTTTTTT; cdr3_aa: CASRANPGQGPTGELFF
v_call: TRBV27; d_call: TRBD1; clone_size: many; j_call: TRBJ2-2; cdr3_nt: TGTGCCAGCAGTTTAATAGGGACAGTGAACACCGGGGAGCTGTTTTTT; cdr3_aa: CASSLIGTVNTGELFF
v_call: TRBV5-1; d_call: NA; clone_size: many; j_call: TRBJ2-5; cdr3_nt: TGCGCCAGCAGCCTCGGGACTTCACCAGCCCCACTCCAAGAGACCCAGTACTTC; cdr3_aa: CASSLGTSPAPLQETQYF
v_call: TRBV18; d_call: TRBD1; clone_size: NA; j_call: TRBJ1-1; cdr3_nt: TGTGCCAGCTCCCGTCCCGGGACAGGGACCAACACTGAAGCTTTCTTT; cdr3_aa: CASSRPGTGTNTEAFF
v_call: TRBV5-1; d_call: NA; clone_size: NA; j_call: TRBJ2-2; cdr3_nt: TGCGCCAGCAGCTTGGCCAGGGATGCCGGGGAGCTGTTTTTT; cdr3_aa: CASSLARDAGELFF
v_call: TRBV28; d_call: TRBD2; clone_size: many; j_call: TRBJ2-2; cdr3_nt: TGTGCCAGCAGTTTCGCGGGGGCGAACACCGGGGAGCTGTTTTTT; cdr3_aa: CASSFAGANTGELFF
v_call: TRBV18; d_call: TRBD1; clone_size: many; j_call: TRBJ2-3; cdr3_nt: TGTGCCAGCTCACTGCCGGGACAGGGGGTCACAGATACGCAGTATTTT; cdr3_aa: CASSLPGQGVTDTQYF
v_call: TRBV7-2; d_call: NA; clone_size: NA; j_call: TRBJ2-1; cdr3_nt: TGTGCCAGCAGCTTAGCGCAGGTAAATGAGCAGTTCTTC; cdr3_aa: CASSLAQVNEQFF
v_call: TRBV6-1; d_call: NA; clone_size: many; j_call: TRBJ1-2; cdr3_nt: TGTGCCACTTCGGACAGAGCTAACTATGGCTACACCTTC; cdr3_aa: CATSDRANYGYTF
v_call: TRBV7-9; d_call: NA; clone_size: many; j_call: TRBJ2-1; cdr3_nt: TGTGCCAGCAGCTCCCCCGGACAGGGAGGGACAGGTGAGCAGTTCTTC; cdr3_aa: CASSSPGQGGTGEQFF
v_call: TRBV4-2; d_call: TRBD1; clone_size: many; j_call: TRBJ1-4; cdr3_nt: TGTGCCAGCAGCCGAGGACAGGGACCGGAGGAAAAACTGTTTTTT; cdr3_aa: CASSRGQGPEEKLFF
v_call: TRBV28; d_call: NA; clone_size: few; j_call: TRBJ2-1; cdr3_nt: TGTGCCAGCGACTTGGCGGGGTCAGTGGGTGAGCAGTTCTTC; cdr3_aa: CASDLAGSVGEQFF
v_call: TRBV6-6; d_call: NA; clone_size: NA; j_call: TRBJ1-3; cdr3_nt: TGTGCCAGCAGTTACGACGCGGGGGGGATATCTGGAAACACCATATATTTT; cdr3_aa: CASSYDAGGISGNTIYF